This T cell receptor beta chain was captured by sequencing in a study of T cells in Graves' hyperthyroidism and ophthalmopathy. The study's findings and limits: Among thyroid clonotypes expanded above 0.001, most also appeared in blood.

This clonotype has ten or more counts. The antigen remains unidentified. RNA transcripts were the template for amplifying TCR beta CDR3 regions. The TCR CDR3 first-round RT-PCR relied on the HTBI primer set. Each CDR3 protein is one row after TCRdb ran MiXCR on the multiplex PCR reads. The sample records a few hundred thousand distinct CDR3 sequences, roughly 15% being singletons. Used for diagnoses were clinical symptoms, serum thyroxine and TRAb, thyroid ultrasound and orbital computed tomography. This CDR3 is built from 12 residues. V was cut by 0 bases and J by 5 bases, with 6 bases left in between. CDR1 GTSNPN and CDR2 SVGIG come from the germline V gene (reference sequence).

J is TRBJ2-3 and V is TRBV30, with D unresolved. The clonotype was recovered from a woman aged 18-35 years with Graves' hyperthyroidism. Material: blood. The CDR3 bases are TGTGCCTGGAGTGTGGCCGGAGATACGCAGTATTTT. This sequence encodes CAWSVAGDTQYF.